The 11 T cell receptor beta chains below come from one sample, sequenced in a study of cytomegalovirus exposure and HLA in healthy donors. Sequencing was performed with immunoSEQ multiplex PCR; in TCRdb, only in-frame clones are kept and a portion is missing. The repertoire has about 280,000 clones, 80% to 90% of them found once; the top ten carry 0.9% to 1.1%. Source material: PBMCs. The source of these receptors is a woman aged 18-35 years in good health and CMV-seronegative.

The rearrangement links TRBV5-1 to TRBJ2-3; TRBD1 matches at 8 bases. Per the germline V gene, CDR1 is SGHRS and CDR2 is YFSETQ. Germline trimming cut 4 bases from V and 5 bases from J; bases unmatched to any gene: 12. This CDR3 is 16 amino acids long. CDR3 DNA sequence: TGCGCCAGCAGCCGCCTGGGGACAGGAGGCGGAGATACGCAGTATTTT. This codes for CASSRLGTGGGDTQYF.

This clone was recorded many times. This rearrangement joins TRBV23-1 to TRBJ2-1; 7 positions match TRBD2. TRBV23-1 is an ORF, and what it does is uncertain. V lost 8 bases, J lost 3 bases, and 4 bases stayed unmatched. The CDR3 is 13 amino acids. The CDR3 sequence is CASPKRGYNEQFF. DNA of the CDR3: TGCGCCAGCCCCAAGCGGGGCTACAATGAGCAGTTCTTC.

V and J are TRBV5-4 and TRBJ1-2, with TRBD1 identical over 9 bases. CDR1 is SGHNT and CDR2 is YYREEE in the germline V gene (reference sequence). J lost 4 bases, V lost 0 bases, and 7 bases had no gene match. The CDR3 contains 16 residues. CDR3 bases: TGTGCCAGCAGCTTGGCCGGGACAGGGCTTACCTATGGCTACACCTTC. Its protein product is CASSLAGTGLTYGYTF.

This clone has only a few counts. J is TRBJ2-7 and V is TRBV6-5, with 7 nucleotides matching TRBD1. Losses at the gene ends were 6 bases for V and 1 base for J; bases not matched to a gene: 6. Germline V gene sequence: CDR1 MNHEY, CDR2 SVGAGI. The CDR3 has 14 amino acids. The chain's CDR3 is CASSLGQVSYEQYF. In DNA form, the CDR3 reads TGTGCCAGCAGCCTAGGACAGGTTTCCTACGAGCAGTACTTC.

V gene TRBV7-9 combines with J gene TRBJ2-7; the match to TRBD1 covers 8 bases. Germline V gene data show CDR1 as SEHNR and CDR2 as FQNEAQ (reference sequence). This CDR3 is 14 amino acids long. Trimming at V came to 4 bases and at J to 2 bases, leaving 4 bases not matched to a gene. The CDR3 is CASSSRDRTYEQYF. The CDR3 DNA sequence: TGTGCCAGCAGCTCCCGGGACAGGACCTACGAGCAGTACTTC.

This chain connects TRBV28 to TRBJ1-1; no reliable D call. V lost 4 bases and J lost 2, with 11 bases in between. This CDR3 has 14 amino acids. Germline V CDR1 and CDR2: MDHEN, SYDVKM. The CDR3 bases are TGTGCCAGCAGTTATCCGACAAGAAACACTGAAGCTTTCTTT. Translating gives CASSYPTRNTEAFF.

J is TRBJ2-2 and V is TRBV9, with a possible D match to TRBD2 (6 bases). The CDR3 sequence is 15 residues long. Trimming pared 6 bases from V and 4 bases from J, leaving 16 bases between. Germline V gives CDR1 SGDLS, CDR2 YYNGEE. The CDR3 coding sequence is TGTGCCAGCACCCCCTCGGGAGTCCCCACCGGGGAGCTGTTTTTT. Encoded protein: CASTPSGVPTGELFF.

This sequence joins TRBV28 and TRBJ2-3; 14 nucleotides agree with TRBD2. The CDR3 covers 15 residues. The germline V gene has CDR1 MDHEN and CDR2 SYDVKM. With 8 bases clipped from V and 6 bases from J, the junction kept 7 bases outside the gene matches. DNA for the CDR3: TGTGCCAGCCGACAGACTAGCGGGGGGGCGGATACGCAGTATTTT. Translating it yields CASRQTSGGADTQYF.

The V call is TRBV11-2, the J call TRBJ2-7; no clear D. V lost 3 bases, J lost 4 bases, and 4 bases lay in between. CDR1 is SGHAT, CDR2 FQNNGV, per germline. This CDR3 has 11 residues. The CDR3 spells CASSFHYEQYF. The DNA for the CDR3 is TGTGCCAGCAGCTTCCATTACGAGCAGTACTTC.

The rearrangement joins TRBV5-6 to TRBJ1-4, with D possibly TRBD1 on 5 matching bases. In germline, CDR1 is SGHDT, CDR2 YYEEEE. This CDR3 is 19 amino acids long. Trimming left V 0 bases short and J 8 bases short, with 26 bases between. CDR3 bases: TGTGCCAGCAGCTTGGTTCGTATGGCGGGGGGAGGCGATAAGGAAAAACTGTTTTTT. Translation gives CASSLVRMAGGGDKEKLFF.

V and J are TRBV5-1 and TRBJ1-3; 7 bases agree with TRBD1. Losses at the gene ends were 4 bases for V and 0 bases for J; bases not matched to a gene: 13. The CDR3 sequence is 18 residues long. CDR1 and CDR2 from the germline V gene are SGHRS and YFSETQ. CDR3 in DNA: TGCGCCAGCAGCGGGGAACCGGGACAGCCGAGCTCTGGAAACACCATATATTTT. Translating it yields CASSGEPGQPSSGNTIYF.